This T cell receptor (beta chain) was sequenced during a study of blood T cell repertoires in COVID-19. The CDR3 is made up of 16 amino acids. Germline loops: CDR1 SGHNT, CDR2 YYREEE (reference sequence). V shed 4 bases and J 8 bases; nucleotides not matched to a gene: 14. Authors' methods: Amplification of reference gene primers provided the estimated nucleated cell counts. Assay used: immunoSEQ multiplex PCR; TCRdb lists only in-frame clones, some missing. That table furnishes V, J and clone size, whereas the DNA furnished D and trimming. This table holds about 140,000 clones, around 78% found once.

Sequenced: peripheral blood. The TCR comes from a woman over 75 with active or convalescent COVID-19. The chain has TRBV5-4 and TRBJ1-2, with TRBD1 matching over 10 bases. The CDR3 spells CASSLPRQGALGGYTF. In nucleotides, the CDR3 is TGTGCCAGCAGCCTACCTAGACAGGGGGCTCTGGGGGGCTACACCTTC.